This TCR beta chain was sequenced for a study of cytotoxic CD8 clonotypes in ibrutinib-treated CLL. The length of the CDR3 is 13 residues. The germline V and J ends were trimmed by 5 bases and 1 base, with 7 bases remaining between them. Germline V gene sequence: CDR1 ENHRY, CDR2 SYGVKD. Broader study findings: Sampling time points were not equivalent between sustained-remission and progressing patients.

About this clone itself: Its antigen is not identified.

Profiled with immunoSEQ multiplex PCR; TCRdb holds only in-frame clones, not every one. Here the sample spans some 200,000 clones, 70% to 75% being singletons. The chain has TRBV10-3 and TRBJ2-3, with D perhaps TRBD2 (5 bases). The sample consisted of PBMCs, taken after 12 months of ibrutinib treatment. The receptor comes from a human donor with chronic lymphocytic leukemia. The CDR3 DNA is TGTGCCATCAGTATGAGGGGCACAGATACGCAGTATTTT. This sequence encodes CAISMRGTDTQYF.